The source of this T cell receptor beta chain is a study of vaccination and CD4 T cells after COVID-19 (dated by TCRdb to 2022 to 2024). Looking at the study overall: Convalescent patients had a positive SARS-CoV-2 result on nasal swab PCR, and of these patients, some 10 had mild disease and one had severe disease. In under 13 COVID-19 convalescent patients and 4 infection-naive healthy vaccine recipients, researchers compared the spike-specific CD4+ TCR repertoire from before mRNA vaccination with the repertoire from after. Culture stimuli were overlapping spike peptide pools from SARS-CoV-2 and from the common cold coronaviruses HCoV-NL63, HCoV-OC43 and HCoV-229E. Post-vaccine blood samples were obtained a median of about 77 days after the second vaccine dose, with a range of roughly 12 to 250 days. Each participant got two doses of either the Pfizer-BioNTech BNT162b2 vaccine (n=8) or the Moderna mRNA-1273 vaccine (n=2). In control cultures, a CEFX viral epitope pool was used as positive control, an HIV-1 Nef peptide pool was used as negative control, or no peptide was added. Six males and four females were included in the convalescent cohort, with two Hispanic individuals, seven Caucasians, two Asians and one multiracial person represented. Post-COVID blood samples from convalescent patients were collected a median of about 100 days after diagnosis, with a range of roughly 30 to 170 days.

The sample's treatment or condition, from its label and the paper: approximately nine-day PBMC culture with coronavirus spike peptide pools or control peptides (ViraFEST assay). The study used the ViraFEST assay, which expanded antigen-specific T cells with peptide pools and then identified expanded clonotypes by TCR sequencing. The positive SARS-CoV-2 PCR tests of the convalescent patients were dated from March to December 2020, before the Alpha, Beta and Delta variants emerged in the United States. PBMCs were cultured at around 2 million per well in IMDM supplemented with around 5.5% human AB serum and 10 IU/ml IL-2, with around 10 ug/ml peptide pools added. Half of the culture medium was replaced with fresh IL-2-containing medium on days 3 and 7. CD4+ T cells were isolated after approximately ten days of culture through negative selection using the EasySep CD4+ T cell isolation kit. PBMCs were separated from whole blood using Ficoll-Paque Plus gradient centrifugation and then either used fresh or cryopreserved at -140C. In general, triplicate wells were set up for every culture condition.

Library generation was performed with PCR. At the Johns Hopkins FTIC core, DNA from the cultured CD4+ T cells underwent TCR sequencing with the Oncomine TCR Beta short-read assay. The QIAamp micro DNA kit was used to extract genomic DNA from the cultured CD4+ T cells. Oncomine TCR Beta libraries from cultured CD4+ T cells were pooled with unique dual indexes and sequenced on an Illumina iSeq 100. Regarding the original processing steps: Non-productive sequences were filtered out, and CDR3s that did not start with C, did not end with F or W, or were shorter than 7 amino acids were discarded. Antigen-specific clonotypes were identified using the MANAFEST web application through comparison of peptide-stimulated wells with reference and other culture wells. For a clone to be called positive, the clone needed an FDR below 0.05, an odds ratio above 5, and a productive frequency above 0.1% in at least two of three replicate wells. Cross-reactive clonotypes were defined as significantly expanded in both SARS-CoV-2 spike wells and at least one common cold coronavirus spike condition. Levenshtein distances (stringdist) and unrooted phylogenetic trees (ape) in R version 3.6.1 were used to assess CDR3 homology. In-frame beta chains were kept once TCRdb had trimmed the public reads at Q25 with fastp and called clones with MiXCR. Duplicate CDR3 protein sequences are folded into a single record with the most common DNA and genes. These V and J calls originate from TCRdb's pipeline instead of the authors' own analysis. The sample data list under 15,000 distinct CDR3 sequences, and roughly 41% of these were observed just once. The ten most abundant clones make up 9% to 9.5% of the sample.

Broader findings and caveats from the paper: Although the median number of SARS-CoV-2-reactive clonotypes went up from 21 after infection to 30 to 45 after vaccination, the increase was not significant. Nearly all vaccine-specific clones in convalescent patients (304 of 307) were mono-reactive for SARS-CoV-2 spike rather than cross-reactive with common cold coronaviruses. Among the post-vaccine SARS-CoV-2-reactive clones in convalescent patients, a median around 90% showed up only after vaccination, which suggests vaccine-specific priming. Only a relatively small number of convalescent patients were included in the study, and early timepoints following natural infection were not analyzed.

For this chain, trimming is 6 bases at the V end and 7 bases at the J end, and the number of junction bases without a gene match is 7. CDR1 and CDR2 are drawn from the germline V gene: MNHNS, SASEGT. The CDR3 starts with the cysteine, ends with the phenylalanine, and has 13 residues. Only CDR3 DNA is held: 39 bases, read in frame from base 1. This clonotype appeared a few times. What antigen it recognizes has not been identified. No base quality information exists; no much larger clone differs at one position. The TCR comes from a human donor who had recovered from COVID-19. The chain is assembled from TRBV6-1 and TRBJ1-1; 8 bases in the middle match TRBD1. The sequenced material came from CD4+ T cells from blood, cultured in vitro. CDR3 loop: CASRLIQGGEAFF. In nucleotide form, the sequence is TGTGCCAGCAGACTCATACAGGGGGGTGAAGCTTTCTTT.